A selection of T cell receptor beta chains follows, all from one sample in a study of cytomegalovirus exposure and HLA in healthy donors. Libraries were prepared by immunoSEQ multiplex PCR; TCRdb keeps only in-frame clonotypes and omits some of them. The top ten clones hold roughly 2.8% of a sample with 130,000 to 150,000 clones, 78% of them seen once. Sequencing was performed on PBMCs. Receptors originate from a male donor in good health and CMV-seronegative. The conserved cysteine and the conserved F or W are not part of the CDR3 here. Rows may omit the clone size; those that give it use once, few, many or a size class.

V	size	J	CDR3
TRBV5-1	.	TRBJ2-7	ASSPPSRGNSYEQY
TRBV4-1	.	TRBJ2-1	ASSQDPLAGRQF
TRBV30	.	TRBJ1-1	AWSVGSGQVGFTEAF
TRBV5-1	.	TRBJ2-1	ASSLGGRASGNEQF
TRBV5-1	.	TRBJ2-1	ASSLEVRATYNEQF
TRBV2	.	TRBJ2-2	ASSLGLAAGELF
TRBV30	.	TRBJ1-3	ACRKLTSIIY
TRBV30	.	TRBJ1-5	AWSRRTGNAIQPQH
TRBV27	.	TRBJ1-2	ASRIRVDGYGYT
TRBV6-1	few	TRBJ1-3	ASSPAGQGGNTIY
TRBV30	.	TRBJ1-6	PWSVPRGANSPLH
TRBV15	.	TRBJ2-7	ATSILGQDYEQY
TRBV5-5	.	TRBJ2-7	ASSRQGRSYEQY
TRBV2	once	TRBJ2-7	ASSVFQYEQY
TRBV10-1	.	TRBJ2-5	ASSETGGSTQY
TRBV2	.	TRBJ1-2	ASSEGAGNYGYT
TRBV4-1	once	TRBJ1-2	ASSAPGQENGYT
TRBV19	.	TRBJ2-7	ASSMETGGAWEQY